Below, one T cell receptor (beta chain) is given with its context. The data belong to a study of T cell responses to AZD1222 COVID-19 vaccine. V was clipped by 6 bases and J by 1 base, with 10 bases between them. The CDR3 is made up of 14 amino acids. Germline CDR1 and CDR2: SNHLY and FYNNEI. Produced via immunoSEQ multiplex PCR; TCRdb's table is partial and in-frame only. The sample has about 120,000 clones, around nine tenths seen once. The genes are TRBV2 and TRBJ1-5; D call uncertain. This clonotype was sampled from an adult in good health. Sequenced material: peripheral blood, taken on day 0 of AZD1222 vaccination. The CDR3 region is CASRALGSNQPQHF. CDR3 nucleotide sequence: TGTGCCAGCAGAGCACTGGGGAGCAATCAGCCCCAGCATTTT.